Presented here are 4 T cell receptor beta chains from one specimen sequenced in a study of T cell responses to AZD1222 COVID-19 vaccine. The table came from immunoSEQ multiplex PCR; TCRdb's copy has only in-frame clones and leaves some out. The sample holds more than 75,000 clones, around 89% seen once. Sequencing used peripheral blood, obtained on day 0 of AZD1222 vaccination. All receptors come from an adult in good health.

This sequence joins TRBV11-2 and TRBJ1-1, with D perhaps matching TRBD1 (6 bases). Trimming cost V 3 bases and J 0 bases, with 14 bases left between them. Germline V CDR1 and CDR2: SGHAT, FQNNGV. The CDR3 totals 16 residues. DNA for the CDR3: TGTGCCAGCAGCTTGCGCAGGGGCTTGATGAACACTGAAGCTTTCTTT. Encoded protein: CASSLRRGLMNTEAFF. The entire variable domain, with the rest obtained from reference TRBV11-2 and TRBJ1-1, is as follows: EAGVAQSPRYKIIEKRQSVAFWCNPISGHATLYWYQQILGQGPKLLIQFQNNGVVDDSQLPKDRFSAERLKGVDSTLKIQPAKLEDSAVYLCASSLRRGLMNTEAFFGQGTRLTVV.

The J gene is TRBJ1-6, the V gene TRBV5-6, with TRBD1 matching over 10 bases. The length of the CDR3 is 19 residues. V lost 4 bases, J lost 0 bases, and 10 bases stayed unmatched. The germline CDR1 and CDR2 sequences are SGHDT and YYEEEE. The DNA of the CDR3 is TGTGCCAGCAGCCCCGGGACAGGGGACCTTAGCTCCTATAATTCACCCCTCCACTTT. It yields the protein CASSPGTGDLSSYNSPLHF. The full variable domain, its missing parts supplied by reference TRBV5-6 and TRBJ1-6, is DAGVTQSPTHLIKTRGQQVTLRCSPKSGHDTVSWYQQALGQGPQFIFQYYEEEERQRGNFPDRFSGHQFPNYSSELNVNALLLGDSALYLCASSPGTGDLSSYNSPLHFGNGTRLTVT.

The chain employs TRBV7-6 and TRBJ2-5, with D possibly matching TRBD1 (5 bases). Deletions cut 5 bases from V and 2 bases from J, with 15 bases between. CDR3 length equals 15 residues. Germline CDR1 reads SGHVS; CDR2 reads FNYEAQ. Here the CDR3 DNA reads TGTGCCAGCAGCCCCCCGGCTGACAGACAAGAGACCCAGTACTTC. The encoded protein is CASSPPADRQETQYF.

J is TRBJ1-2 and V is TRBV28; D is perhaps TRBD1 (5 bases). V shed 3 bases and J shed 1 base, with 9 bases lying between them. Germline CDR1 is MDHEN and CDR2 is SYDVKM. The CDR3 contains 14 residues. CDR3 bases: TGTGCCAGCAGTTTCGCGACAGTTAACTATGGCTACACCTTC. It encodes CASSFATVNYGYTF.